The clone carrying this T cell receptor (beta chain) showed up many times. TCRdb reprocessed the 5' RACE reads with MiXCR, giving one entry per CDR3 protein. The table shows tens of thousands of distinct CDR3 sequences, with under 7% occurring only once. V lost 7 bases and J lost 4; bases outside the gene matches: 5. CDR1 and CDR2 from the germline V gene are MDHEN and SYDVKM. This CDR3 is 15 amino acids long. This entry belongs to a study of early T cells in non-severe SARS-CoV-2 infection. This rearrangement joins TRBV28 to TRBJ1-6; TRBD1 aligns across 9 bases. The origin of this receptor is an adult who was a healthcare worker with PCR-confirmed SARS-CoV-2 infection or an uninfected control (not recorded which). The source material was whole blood. The CDR3 spells CASTRDRVYNSPLHF. In nucleotides, the CDR3 is TGTGCCAGCACTAGGGACAGGGTATATAATTCACCCCTCCACTTT.